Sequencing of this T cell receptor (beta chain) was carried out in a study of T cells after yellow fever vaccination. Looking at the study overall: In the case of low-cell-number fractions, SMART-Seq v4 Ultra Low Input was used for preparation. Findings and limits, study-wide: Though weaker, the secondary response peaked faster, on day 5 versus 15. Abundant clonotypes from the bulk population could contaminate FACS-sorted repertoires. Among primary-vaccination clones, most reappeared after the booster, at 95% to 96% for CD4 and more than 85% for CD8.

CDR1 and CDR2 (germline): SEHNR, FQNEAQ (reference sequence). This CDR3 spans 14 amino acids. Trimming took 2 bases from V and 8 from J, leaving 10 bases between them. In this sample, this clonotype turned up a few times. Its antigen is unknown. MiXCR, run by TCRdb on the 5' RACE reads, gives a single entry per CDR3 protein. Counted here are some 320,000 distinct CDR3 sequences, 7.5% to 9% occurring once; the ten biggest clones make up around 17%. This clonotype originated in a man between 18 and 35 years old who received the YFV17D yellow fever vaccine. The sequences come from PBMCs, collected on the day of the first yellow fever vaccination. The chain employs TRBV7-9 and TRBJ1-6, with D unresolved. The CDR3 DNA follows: TGTGCCAGCAGCTTAAAGGGTGCTCATTCACCCCTCCACTTT. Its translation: CASSLKGAHSPLHF.